The next 30 T cell receptor beta chains were all read from a single sample in a study of post-analysis software for immune sequencing data. Whole-study findings and limits: Patients used a handful of TRBV segments, including TRBV5-6, TRBV5-1 and TRBV20-1, more often than controls.

No cognate antigen is known for these TCRs. Unique-molecular-identifier-tagged TCR beta cDNA libraries were used. MiXCR, run by TCRdb on the PCR reads, gives a single entry per CDR3 protein. The sample includes about 500,000 distinct CDR3 sequences, roughly 45% seen only once; the top ten take 9.5% to 13%. Sample: blood. Source of these receptors: a girl aged 10-17 years with multiple sclerosis.

This clonotype has a handful of counts. This CDR3 reads CASSQSLEQPQFF. The CDR3 DNA follows: TGTGCCAGCAGCCAATCTCTCGAACAGCCGCAGTTCTTC. The chain joins TRBV14 to TRBJ2-1; D not certain. Germline CDR1 reads SGHDN; CDR2 reads FVKESK. The CDR3 contains 13 residues. The V end was cut by 2 bases, the J end by 12 bases, with 14 bases between.

This clonotype was seen a few times. The chain couples TRBV7-9 to TRBJ1-2; D remains unclear. V shed 1 base and J shed 1 base, with 7 bases lying between them. CDR1 is SEHNR, CDR2 FQNEAQ, per germline (reference sequence). This CDR3 has 14 residues. The CDR3 sequence: CASSLDASNYGYTF. CDR3 nucleotide sequence: TGTGCCAGCAGCTTAGATGCCAGTAACTATGGCTACACCTTC.

The chain employs TRBV29-1 and TRBJ2-1, with TRBD2 matching 8 bases. V trimming: 5 bases; J trimming: 9 bases; junction bases outside the gene matches: 6. In germline, CDR1 is SQVTM, CDR2 ANQGSEA. The length of the CDR3 is 12 residues. The CDR3 DNA reads TGCAGCGTTCTCCCAGCGGGAGTTGAGCAGTTCTTC. Translated, it gives CSVLPAGVEQFF.

J is TRBJ2-7 and V is TRBV12-3 or TRBV12-4; 7 positions agree with TRBD2. The CDR3 covers 13 residues. The V gene end was trimmed by 6 bases and the J gene end by 2 bases; junction bases not matched to a gene: 4. CDR3 in DNA: TGTGCCAGCAGCACCCGGGGGGCCTACGAGCAGTACTTC. Residues: CASSTRGAYEQYF.

This sequence joins TRBV7-3 and TRBJ2-5; D gene unclear. Germline CDR1 reads SGHTA; CDR2 reads FQGTGA. The CDR3 sequence is 15 residues long. V gave up 0 bases and J gave up 2 bases, with 10 bases separating them. The CDR3 sequence is CASSLTYGDQETQYF. The CDR3, as DNA: TGTGCCAGCAGCTTAACGTATGGGGATCAAGAGACCCAGTACTTC.

J is TRBJ2-3 and V is TRBV3-1; perhaps TRBD2 as D (6 bases). V was trimmed by 0 bases and J by 0 bases, leaving 13 bases between them. This CDR3 is 17 amino acids long. The germline V gene encodes CDR1 LGHDT and CDR2 YNNKEL (reference sequence). CDR3 in DNA: TGTGCCAGCAGCCAAGAATACTCGGAGGGGAGCACAGATACGCAGTATTTT. Amino acids: CASSQEYSEGSTDTQYF.

This chain uses TRBV27 with TRBJ2-7; D is uncertain. V was shortened by 5 bases and J by 2 bases, with 13 bases between the two germline ends. This CDR3 has 14 residues. The germline CDR1 and CDR2 sequences are MNHEY and SMNVEV (reference sequence). The CDR3 nucleotides are TGTGCCAGCAGTCCTCGTCTCATTACCTACGAGCAGTACTTC. It translates to CASSPRLITYEQYF.

This clonotype was counted a few times. The chain couples TRBV5-1 to TRBJ2-7; D is uncertain. V lost 5 bases to trimming and J lost 0 bases, with 9 bases between them. Looked up from germline, CDR1 is SGHRS and CDR2 is YFSETQ. This CDR3 spans 13 amino acids. CDR3 in amino acids: CASREGLSYEQYF. In DNA, the CDR3 is TGCGCCAGCAGAGAAGGCCTCTCCTACGAGCAGTACTTC.

This clonotype was seen only once. The gene calls are TRBV4-1 and TRBJ2-1; 10 nucleotides line up with TRBD2. CDR3 size: 15 residues. CDR1 and CDR2 from the germline V gene are MGHRA and YSYEKL. V shed 4 bases, J shed 8 bases, and the junction held 8 bases outside the gene matches. The CDR3 nucleotides are TGCGCCAGCAGCCGGAGTCTAGCGGGAGACCATGAGCAGTTCTTC. It is translated as CASSRSLAGDHEQFF.

Comment on this clonotype: An end of the junction differs from the germline gene, which may be a read error. The chain combines TRBV28 with TRBJ2-6; 7 bases agree with TRBD1. CDR1 is MDHEN and CDR2 is SYDVKM in the germline V gene. The CDR3 runs to 15 residues. CDR3 nucleotide sequence: TGTGCCAGCAGGTCAGGGGGAACTGGGGCCAACATCCTGACTTTC. It is translated as CASRSGGTGANILTF. The variable domain in full, completed from reference TRBV28 and TRBJ2-6, reads DVKVTQSSRYLVKRTGEKVFLECVQDMDHENMFWYRQDPGLGLRLIYFSYDVKMKEKGDIPEGYSVSREKKERFSLILESASTNQTSMYLCASRSGGTGANILTFGAGSRLTVL.

The V call is TRBV12-3 or TRBV12-4, the J call TRBJ1-3, with D uncertain. The CDR3 length is 13 residues. V dropped 3 bases and J dropped 3 bases, with 6 bases sitting between them. CDR3 sequence reads: CASSFRGGNTIYF. The CDR3 DNA sequence: TGTGCCAGCAGTTTTCGAGGTGGAAACACCATATATTTT.

The CDR3 nucleotides read TGCAGTGCTCCACCCCGGGGGCTAGCGGGACCGATTCAAGAGACCCAGTACTTC. It is translated as CSAPPRGLAGPIQETQYF. This chain joins TRBV20-1 and TRBJ2-5; TRBD2 agrees at 9 bases. Germline V gives CDR1 DFQATT, CDR2 SNEGSKA (reference sequence). This CDR3 contains 18 residues. The junction had 18 bases not matched to a gene; V was cut back by 5 bases and J by 2 bases.

This clonotype was observed many times. The chain joins TRBV6-4 to TRBJ2-1; a weak D match, TRBD2 (6 bases). The CDR3 has 15 residues. Germline-derived CDR1 and CDR2 are MRHNA and SNTAGT. V dropped 0 bases and J dropped 6 bases, with 12 bases sitting between them. DNA of the CDR3: TGTGCCAGCAGTGACTCCCTTGGACTACTCAATGAGCAGTTCTTC. This sequence encodes CASSDSLGLLNEQFF.

This clonotype was picked up a small number of times. This chain joins TRBV6-4 and TRBJ2-5; no definite D call. The DNA end is a closer match to TRBJ2-7, so the J assignment may be wrong. CDR3 length: 13 residues. Germline V gene sequence: CDR1 MRHNA, CDR2 SNTAGT. CDR3 in amino acids: CASSDSVNAEQYF. As DNA, the CDR3 is TGTGCCAGCAGTGACAGTGTCAACGCCGAGCAGTACTTC.

V usage is TRBV18 and J usage is TRBJ1-5, with unresolved D. V shed 3 bases and J shed 5 bases, with 8 bases lying between them. There are 13 residues in the CDR3. Germline assignment: CDR1 KGHSH and CDR2 LQKENI. The CDR3 is CASSPLEDQPQHF. The DNA for the CDR3 is TGTGCCAGCTCACCCCTGGAAGATCAGCCCCAGCATTTT.

This clonotype has only a few counts. The chain joins TRBV7-9 to TRBJ2-7; D possibly matches TRBD1 or TRBD2 (5 bases each). Germline V CDR1 and CDR2: SEHNR, FQNEAQ (reference sequence). Trimming removed 0 bases from V and 5 bases from J, with 11 bases in between. The CDR3 loop spans 14 amino acids. Written as DNA, the CDR3 is TGTGCCAGCAGCTTAGCCCCGGGGCTAGACGAGCAGTACTTC. Translation gives CASSLAPGLDEQYF.

This clonotype was detected many times. The chain couples TRBV7-2 to TRBJ2-7, with D tentatively TRBD2 (6 bases). V was clipped by 5 bases and J by 6 bases, with 17 bases between them. This CDR3 contains 14 residues. Germline V gene sequence: CDR1 SGHTA, CDR2 FQGNSA. This CDR3 reads CASSQNGGAGEQYF. CDR3 sequence (DNA): TGTGCCAGCAGCCAGAACGGAGGGGCGGGCGAGCAGTACTTC.

The chain recombines TRBV4-3 with TRBJ1-1, with a weak D call TRBD1 (6 bases). CDR1 is LGHNA and CDR2 is YSLEER in the germline V gene. The V gene lost 0 bases and the J gene lost 3 bases, with 17 bases spanning the gap. This CDR3 region has 17 residues. The CDR3 spells CASSQDHRGREDTEAFF. In nucleotides, the CDR3 is TGCGCCAGCAGCCAAGATCATCGGGGGCGCGAGGACACTGAAGCTTTCTTT.

Only a few counts were recorded for this clonotype. This sequence joins TRBV6-6 and TRBJ2-5; a weak D match, TRBD1 (7 bases). There are 14 residues in the CDR3. Germline V CDR1 and CDR2: MNHNY, SVGAGI (reference sequence). Trimming shortened V by 8 bases and J by 11 bases, and 24 bases separated the two germline ends. CDR3 nucleotide sequence: TGTGCCAGCCGGGGCGGGACAGCCTACAATGAGCAGTACTTC. Translation gives CASRGGTAYNEQYF.

About this clonotype: A read error may produce the germline difference seen at one junction end. The J gene is TRBJ2-1, the V gene TRBV7-9; D is possibly TRBD2 (6 bases). Looked up from germline, CDR1 is SEHNR and CDR2 is FQNEAQ (reference sequence). The CDR3 has 16 residues. The CDR3: CARSQPSNPGRNEQFF. CDR3 DNA: TGTGCCCGCAGCCAACCGAGTAACCCAGGGAGGAATGAGCAGTTCTTC.

The rearrangement uses TRBV29-1 and TRBJ2-1; 7 bases map to TRBD1. CDR3 size: 15 residues. Germline trimming cut 0 bases from V and 6 bases from J; bases unmatched to any gene: 8. CDR1 and CDR2 from the germline V gene are SQVTM and ANQGSEA. As DNA, the CDR3 is TGCAGCGTTGAAGACGACAGGGAATCTTCCAATGAGCAGTTCTTC. The encoded protein is CSVEDDRESSNEQFF.

This chain links TRBV5-1 with TRBJ2-6; perhaps TRBD2 as D (6 bases). Germline-derived CDR1 and CDR2 are SGHRS and YFSETQ. The CDR3 contains 19 residues. The V end lost 5 bases, the J end lost 0 bases, and 21 bases lay between the germline ends. Here the CDR3 DNA reads TGCGCCAGCAGTGGAGGGGCCCGGTCCCTCTCCTCTGGGGCCAACGTCCTGACTTTC. It encodes CASSGGARSLSSGANVLTF.

This clonotype was seen a handful of times. This sequence joins TRBV28 and TRBJ2-1; no definite D call. Germline CDR1 and CDR2: MDHEN and SYDVKM. The CDR3 totals 15 residues. V dropped 4 bases and J dropped 4 bases, with 14 bases sitting between them. CDR3 in DNA: TGTGCCAGCAGTTCGACCCCTAAGGTATACAATGAGCAGTTCTTC. It translates to CASSSTPKVYNEQFF.

The chain combines TRBV5-5 with TRBJ2-1; 9 nucleotides align to TRBD2. The CDR3 extends over 16 amino acids. Trimming cost V 4 bases and J 4 bases; bases outside gene matches: 9. Per the germline V gene, CDR1 is SGHKS and CDR2 is YYEKEE (reference sequence). The CDR3 sequence is CASSRMIAGDYNEQFF. CDR3 nucleotide sequence: TGTGCCAGCAGCAGAATGATAGCGGGGGATTACAATGAGCAGTTCTTC.

The chain combines TRBV29-1 with TRBJ1-2; 10 bases agree with TRBD1. Germline-derived CDR1 and CDR2 are SQVTM and ANQGSEA. With 4 bases clipped from V and 7 bases from J, the junction kept 6 bases outside the gene matches. The length of the CDR3 is 13 residues. CDR3 protein: CSVGRQGALGYTF. CDR3 nucleotide sequence: TGCAGCGTTGGTCGACAGGGGGCCCTTGGCTACACCTTC.

This clonotype was found a few times. This sequence joins TRBV27 and TRBJ2-3; D is ambiguous. V lost 5 bases and J 9 bases, leaving 27 bases between the germline ends. Germline values: CDR1 MNHEY, CDR2 SMNVEV (reference sequence). This CDR3 is built from 17 residues. The CDR3 loop is CASSLNHPLPRRYTQYF. CDR3 bases: TGTGCCAGCAGTCTCAACCATCCCCTCCCTAGACGATACACGCAGTATTTT.

This clonotype showed up just a few times. The V and J genes are TRBV7-2 and TRBJ2-1; D is uncertain. V was clipped by 9 bases and J by 5 bases, with 14 bases between them. Germline CDR1 reads SGHTA; CDR2 reads FQGNSA. This CDR3 has 13 residues. The CDR3 is CASMVPVNNEQFF. Here the CDR3 DNA reads TGTGCCAGTATGGTGCCTGTAAACAATGAGCAGTTCTTC. Variable domain in full (rest from reference TRBV7-2 and TRBJ2-1): GAGVSQSPSNKVTEKGKDVELRCDPISGHTALYWYRQSLGQGLEFLIYFQGNSAPDKSGLPSDRFSAERTGGSVSTLTIQRTQQEDSAVYLCASMVPVNNEQFFGPGTRLTVL.

This clonotype occurred a few times. This chain connects TRBV5-1 to TRBJ2-1, with TRBD2 identical over 7 bases. Germline CDR1 SGHRS, CDR2 YFSETQ. J was trimmed by 2 bases and V by 1 base; bases with no gene match: 9. The CDR3 consists of 17 residues. CDR3 sequence: CASSLSPMAGAYNEQFF. In DNA form, the CDR3 reads TGCGCCAGCAGCTTGTCCCCTATGGCGGGAGCCTACAATGAGCAGTTCTTC.

This clonotype was observed a handful of times. In nucleotides, the CDR3 is TGTGCCAGCTCACCCACAAGACAGGGCCGGGGCGAGCAGTACTTC. It is translated as CASSPTRQGRGEQYF. The chain joins TRBV18 to TRBJ2-7, with TRBD1 matching 7 bases. V gave up 3 bases and J gave up 6 bases; unmatched junction bases: 11. This CDR3 is built from 15 residues. Germline values: CDR1 KGHSH, CDR2 LQKENI.

This clonotype was detected only a few times. Here the CDR3 reads CSARAGVFYEQYF. Here the CDR3 DNA reads TGCAGTGCTAGAGCGGGAGTTTTTTACGAGCAGTACTTC. The chain employs TRBV20-1 and TRBJ2-7; a possible D gene is TRBD2 (6 bases). Germline V CDR1 and CDR2: DFQATT, SNEGSKA (reference sequence). V was trimmed by 1 base and J by 4 bases, leaving 11 bases between them. This CDR3 spans 13 amino acids.